The source of this T cell receptor (beta chain) is a study of post-analysis software for immune sequencing data. About the research overall: As for disease course, relapsing-remitting, secondary progressive and progressive-relapsing multiple sclerosis were all included. Findings of the study overall: Patients carried several TRBV segments more frequently than controls did, and TRBV5-6, TRBV5-1 and TRBV20-1 were among them.

V gave up 4 bases and J gave up 0 bases; unmatched junction bases: 8. Germline CDR1 SGHRS, CDR2 YFSETQ. The CDR3 loop spans 17 amino acids. This clonotype was seen a few times. Its antigen remains unidentified. Presence of unique molecular identifiers characterized the TCR beta cDNA libraries. From 1 to 10 million T cells, a few hundred thousand cDNA molecules were obtained. Each CDR3 protein is one row after TCRdb ran MiXCR on the PCR reads. The sample holds roughly 540,000 distinct CDR3 sequences; roughly 34% are singletons and the top ten take approximately 6%. This sequence was found in a girl aged 2-17 years with multiple sclerosis. The rearrangement links TRBV5-1 to TRBJ2-5; 11 bases line up with TRBD2. Sequencing was done on a sample of blood. The CDR3 nucleotides are TGCGCCAGCAGCCCACCCTTAGCGGGGGGGTACCAAGAGACCCAGTACTTC. Translated: CASSPPLAGGYQETQYF.